The 8 T cell receptor beta chains listed next were all sequenced from one sample in a study of chemoradiotherapy in HPV16-positive cancers. TCRdb's table, derived via immunoSEQ multiplex PCR, lists solely in-frame clones and lacks some. The data contain over 35,000 clones, around 82% of them singletons. The sequencing here drew on blood, taken from a patient who underwent chemoradiotherapy. These receptors originate from a human donor with HPV-associated anogenital cancer.

V gene TRBV4-1 combines with J gene TRBJ2-7; a possible D gene is TRBD1 (5 bases). The CDR3 is 11 residues long. The V end lost 11 bases, the J end lost 10 bases, and 18 bases lay between the germline ends. Germline CDR1 MGHRA, CDR2 YSYEKL. The CDR3 region is CADKGFGYQYF. CDR3 DNA: TGCGCCGACAAGGGGTTTGGATATCAGTACTTC.

The rearrangement links TRBV6-1 to TRBJ1-4, with D uncertain. The CDR3 has 14 amino acids. Trimming cost V 7 bases and J 0 bases, with 9 bases left between them. Germline CDR1 reads MNHNS; CDR2 reads SASEGT. CDR3 sequence reads: CASTSEATNEKLFF. DNA of the CDR3: TGTGCCAGCACGTCGGAAGCAACTAATGAAAAACTGTTTTTT.

This clone was detected only a few times. The chain has TRBV27 and TRBJ1-1; D is uncertain. This CDR3 region has 13 residues. Trimming removed 7 bases from V and 4 bases from J, with 13 bases in between. From germline, CDR1 is MNHEY and CDR2 SMNVEV (reference sequence). In nucleotides, the CDR3 is TGTGCCAGCATGGAATACAGCCCCACTGAAGCTTTCTTT. Translation: CASMEYSPTEAFF.

This chain connects TRBV6-5 to TRBJ2-1; D unresolved. CDR1 is MNHEY, CDR2 SVGAGI, per germline. There are 14 residues in the CDR3. The V end was cut by 3 bases, the J end by 7 bases, with 13 bases between. Written as DNA, the CDR3 is TGTGCCAGCAGTTATGGGGTAGGGAAAAATGAGCAGTTCTTC. This gives the protein CASSYGVGKNEQFF.

In its sample, this clone was seen a few times. The rearrangement links TRBV10-1 to TRBJ2-7; D could derive from TRBD1 or TRBD2 (5 bases each). V was shortened by 0 bases and J by 6 bases, with 9 bases between the two germline ends. The CDR3 consists of 13 residues. Germline CDR1 WNHNN, CDR2 SYGVQD (reference sequence). Here the CDR3 DNA reads TGCGCCAGCAGTGAGTCGTTGAGGGGCGAGCAGTACTTC. Translation gives CASSESLRGEQYF.

The chain couples TRBV7-3 to TRBJ2-3, with D perhaps TRBD2 (5 bases). CDR3 length: 14 amino acids. CDR1 SGHTA and CDR2 FQGTGA come from the germline V gene. V lost 5 bases to trimming and J lost 0 bases, with 9 bases between them. CDR3 nucleotide sequence: TGTGCCAGCAGCCCTGGACTGAGCACAGATACGCAGTATTTT. It codes for CASSPGLSTDTQYF. The whole variable domain, filled in from reference TRBV7-3 and TRBJ2-3, reads GAGVSQTPSNKVTEKGKYVELRCDPISGHTALYWYRQSLGQGPEFLIYFQGTGAADDSGLPNDRFFAVRPEGSVSTLKIQRTERGDSAVYLCASSPGLSTDTQYFGPGTRLTVL.

V is TRBV2 and J is TRBJ1-6; 8 bases are a match to TRBD1. The junction had 4 bases not matched to a gene; V was cut back by 1 base and J by 8 bases. Germline V CDR1 and CDR2: SNHLY, FYNNEI. The CDR3 is 15 amino acids. The CDR3 DNA is TGTGCCAGCAGTGAAGAAGACAGGGGCTATTCACCCCTCCACTTT. It is translated as CASSEEDRGYSPLHF.

J is TRBJ1-4 and V is TRBV9; 11 bases agree with TRBD1. Trimming removed 7 bases from V and 8 bases from J; junction bases left unmatched: 1. Germline V gene lookup returns CDR1 SGDLS and CDR2 YYNGEE. There are 12 residues in the CDR3. CDR3 nucleotides: TGTGCCAGCGGGACAGGGGGAGAAAAACTGTTTTTT. Amino acids: CASGTGGEKLFF.